This T cell receptor beta chain came from a study of CD8+ T cells in alopecia areata. Findings and limits, study-wide: Normal-skin resident alphabeta T cells also appear among scalp sample sequences.

There are a few counts of this clone. Its target is unknown. cDNA reverse transcribed from extracted RNA served as the sequencing template. TCRdb's table, derived via immunoSEQ multiplex PCR, lists solely in-frame clones and lacks some. The sample consists of 55,000 to 75,000 clones, about 44% of them appearing once. V gave up 0 bases and J gave up 2 bases, with 1 base separating them. Germline loops: CDR1 MGHRA, CDR2 YSYEKL. The CDR3 spans 12 residues. This sequence joins TRBV4-1 and TRBJ1-1; D ambiguous. This receptor was identified in a human donor with alopecia areata. The source was CD8+ T cells sorted from blood, collected at week 0. The CDR3 DNA reads as TGCGCCAGCAGCCAAGATAACACTGAAGCTTTCTTT. This gives the protein CASSQDNTEAFF.